This T cell receptor (beta chain) was sequenced for a study of blood T cell repertoires in COVID-19. The study assigned cohorts using participant-reported clinical history. Generated by immunoSEQ multiplex PCR, the TCRdb table keeps only in-frame clones and is missing some. The table has a few hundred thousand clones, about 86% seen once. There are 18 residues in the CDR3. V was clipped by 0 bases and J by 5 bases; unmatched bases: 13. The germline V gene encodes CDR1 LGHNA and CDR2 YNFKEQ. The TCR was taken from a woman aged 30 to 39 who had been exposed to COVID-19. The chain links TRBV4-2 to TRBJ2-7; 10 nucleotides agree with TRBD2. Sequencing used PBMCs or T cells enriched from blood (not recorded which). The CDR3 DNA reads as TGTGCCAGCAGCCAAGATGGGGAACCGGGACTAGCGTCACACGAGCAGTACTTC. This sequence encodes CASSQDGEPGLASHEQYF.